The clone carrying this T cell receptor beta chain appeared a few times. Its antigen is unknown. With a J-beta primer mix and a sample-barcoded 5' primer, a second PCR ran about 7 to 11 cycles. Using its own MiXCR run on the 5' RACE reads, TCRdb lists one record per CDR3 protein. The sample holds 1,300,000 or so distinct CDR3 sequences; around 59% are singletons and the top ten take over 6.5%. CDR3 length equals 16 residues. Trimming stripped 3 bases from V and 5 bases from J, with 16 bases between. These data originate in a study of blood T cells in healthy people across ages. Study results and limitations: One million T cells yielded diversity estimates that were considered underestimates.

The sample taken for sequencing was blood. This sequence originates from a man aged 18 to 29 in good health. The chain employs TRBV12-3 or TRBV12-4 and TRBJ2-2; D gene ambiguous. CDR3 sequence (DNA): TGTGCCAGCAGTTTTGTCGTCAGCCTCGGTACCGGGGAGCTGTTTTTT. Protein sequence: CASSFVVSLGTGELFF.